This T cell receptor (beta chain) is from a study of T cell repertoires in cytomegalovirus infection. Study as a whole: CMV infection and matching HLA type were both indicated by public TCR beta signatures.

CDR3 length: 14 residues. Germline CDR1 is SGHVS and CDR2 is FQNEAQ. V was clipped by 2 bases and J by 9 bases; unmatched bases: 6. MiXCR, applied by TCRdb to the reads, yields one record per CDR3 protein. The sample consists of around 550,000 distinct CDR3 sequences, more than 25% of them appearing once. Study-level results: Cumulative public TCR beta family frequency identified CMV carriers with the relevant HLA.

This clonotype was detected ten times or more. Its target is not known. The receptor comes from a human donor in good health (CMV status not recorded). Some clones in this sample may be carry-over from other donors' samples. The chain employs TRBV7-8 and TRBJ2-1, with 8 bases fitting TRBD1. The sample comprised PBMCs. CDR3 bases: TGTGCCAGCAGCTTATTTCAGGGGGCGGGTGAGCAGTTCTTC. As protein: CASSLFQGAGEQFF.